This is a list of T cell receptor beta chains from one sample in a study of early T cells in non-severe SARS-CoV-2 infection. Each CDR3 protein is one row after TCRdb ran MiXCR on the 5' RACE reads. The sample carries tens of thousands of distinct CDR3 sequences, just under 15% recorded once. Sequencing was carried out using whole blood. All receptors come from an adult who was a healthcare worker with PCR-confirmed SARS-CoV-2 infection or an uninfected control (not recorded which). The CDR3 runs from the conserved cysteine through the conserved F or W. The D gene is left open where the match is weak. A row's size may be missing; if present it is once, few, many or a size class.

v_call	j_call	clone_size	d_call	cdr3_aa	cdr3_nt
TRBV5-1	TRBJ2-5	.	.	CASSGESLETQYF	TGCGCCAGCAGCGGGGAGTCGCTAGAGACCCAGTACTTC
TRBV2	TRBJ2-3	few	TRBD2	CASSPTSGYTDTQYF	TGTGCCAGCAGCCCTACTAGCGGTTACACAGATACGCAGTATTTT
TRBV28	TRBJ2-7	few	TRBD1	CASGLTGTGVYEQYF	TGTGCCAGCGGACTAACCGGGACAGGGGTCTACGAGCAGTACTTC
TRBV9	TRBJ2-1	.	.	CASSGVVGYRYNEQFF	TGTGCCAGCAGCGGAGTGGTGGGATACCGATACAATGAGCAGTTCTTC
TRBV19	TRBJ2-3	.	.	CASRAGGTQYF	TGTGCCAGTAGGGCCGGAGGGACGCAGTATTTT
TRBV20-1	TRBJ2-1	few	TRBD2	CSAMTSGSLPEQFF	TGCAGTGCTATGACTAGCGGGAGTCTTCCTGAGCAGTTCTTC
TRBV27	TRBJ2-3	.	TRBD1	CASRSWDRVTDTQYF	TGTGCCAGCAGGAGTTGGGACAGGGTAACAGATACGCAGTATTTT
TRBV7-2	TRBJ2-2	many	.	CASSLLAQNTGELFF	TGTGCCAGCAGCTTACTAGCGCAGAACACCGGGGAGCTGTTTTTT
TRBV9	TRBJ1-1	few	.	CASSVGWDTQAFF	TGTGCCAGCAGCGTTGGGTGGGACACCCAAGCTTTCTTT
TRBV20-1	TRBJ2-1	few	TRBD2	CSANVAGGRGYEQFF	TGCAGTGCTAATGTAGCGGGAGGGCGCGGTTATGAGCAGTTCTTC
TRBV4-1	TRBJ2-5	.	.	CASSQVTPGTQYF	TGCGCCAGCAGCCAAGTGACCCCCGGGACCCAGTACTTC
TRBV12-3/TRBV12-4	TRBJ1-3	many	TRBD1	CASRNYRGRESGNTIYF	TGTGCCAGCAGGAATTACAGGGGGCGAGAATCTGGAAACACCATATATTTT
TRBV7-6	TRBJ2-4	once	.	CASSLGPFSIQYF	TGTGCCAGCAGCTTAGGACCCTTTTCCATTCAGTACTTC
TRBV27	TRBJ1-1	many	.	CASSQGTEAFF	TGTGCCAGCAGTCAAGGGACCGAAGCTTTCTTT
TRBV18	TRBJ2-7	few	.	CASSPGLLPSKDEQYF	TGTGCCAGCTCACCGGGACTGTTGCCTTCTAAAGACGAGCAGTACTTC
TRBV19	TRBJ2-2	many	TRBD1	CASKLTGQGELFF	TGTGCCAGTAAGCTGACAGGGCAAGGGGAGCTGTTTTTT
TRBV19	TRBJ2-7	.	.	CASSTPGYEQYF	TGTGCCAGTAGTACCCCCGGCTACGAGCAGTACTTC
TRBV2	TRBJ2-5	.	.	CASSEVETQYF	TGTGCCAGCAGTGAGGTAGAGACCCAGTACTTC
TRBV25-1	TRBJ2-7	.	.	CASSETTGATIMRF	TGTGCCAGCAGTGAAACGACGGGAGCTACGATAATGCGCTTC
TRBV10-2	TRBJ1-1	few	TRBD1	CASSEDRTGRAFF	TGCGCCAGCAGTGAGGACCGGACAGGGCGGGCTTTCTTT
TRBV4-1	TRBJ2-1	.	.	CASSQDLGVAGNYEQFF	TGCGCCAGCAGCCAAGACCTTGGGGTGGCGGGAAACTATGAGCAGTTCTTC
TRBV10-2	TRBJ2-2	few	.	CASRRTGSAGELFF	TGCGCCAGCAGACGCACAGGGAGCGCCGGGGAGCTGTTTTTT
TRBV28	TRBJ1-5	few	.	CASAATPNQPQHF	TGTGCCAGTGCCGCGACACCGAATCAGCCCCAGCATTTT
TRBV6-2/TRBV6-3	TRBJ2-7	.	.	CASSSPRVINEQYF	TGTGCCAGCAGTTCCCCTCGGGTGATCAACGAGCAGTACTTC
TRBV10-2	TRBJ1-2	few	.	CASSEEGTYGYTF	TGCGCCAGCAGTGAGGAGGGTACTTATGGCTACACCTTC
TRBV3-1	TRBJ2-7	few	.	CASSMGGYEQYF	TGTGCCAGCAGCATGGGAGGCTACGAGCAGTACTTC
TRBV6-1	TRBJ1-1	.	TRBD1	CASSEDRDTEAFF	TGTGCCAGCAGTGAGGACAGGGACACTGAAGCTTTCTTT
TRBV6-2/TRBV6-3	TRBJ2-7	.	.	CASAERGFLREQYF	TGTGCCAGCGCGGAACGGGGCTTTCTGCGCGAGCAGTACTTC
TRBV28	TRBJ1-4	.	.	CASSLDGGPLGKLFF	TGTGCCAGCAGTTTGGACGGGGGGCCTTTGGGGAAACTGTTTTTT
TRBV5-1	TRBJ1-6	.	TRBD1	CASSPGTGGLSSPLHF	TGCGCCAGCAGCCCAGGGACAGGGGGCCTTTCTTCACCCCTCCACTTT
TRBV29-1	TRBJ1-2	.	.	CSVGRDGNGYTF	TGCAGCGTTGGCAGGGACGGTAATGGCTACACCTTC